This section outlines one T cell receptor (beta chain) sequence together with its context. Under the authors' procedure: Nucleated cell number was recorded as an estimate derived from reference gene primer amplification. Method: immunoSEQ multiplex PCR; TCRdb's copy keeps in-frame clones and lacks some. That table is the source of V, J and clone size, and D and trimming were worked out from the DNA. This table has about 51,000 clones, 75% to 85% appearing once. The sample originates from a study of blood T cell repertoires in COVID-19. At the level of the study: The analysed material was cDNA or gDNA that came from T cells, B-cell-depleted T cells, or PBMCs.

The CDR3 has 15 residues. Per the germline V gene, CDR1 is SEHNR and CDR2 is FQNEAQ (reference sequence). J was trimmed by 9 bases and V by 5 bases; bases with no gene match: 7. The source material was peripheral blood. This sequence originates from a human donor with acute or convalescent COVID-19. The donor label of this sample is uncertain. V gene TRBV7-9 combines with J gene TRBJ2-4; 13 bases match TRBD2. CDR3 sequence: CASSGGTSGARIQYF. As DNA, the CDR3 is TGTGCCAGCAGCGGGGGGACTAGCGGGGCCCGCATTCAGTACTTC.